This record covers a single TCR beta chain. Its cognate antigen has yet to be identified. The input lacks base qualities; no much larger clone sits a single base away. The record originates from a study of PD-1 blockade in classical Hodgkin lymphoma (dated by TCRdb to 2018 to 2021). Concerning the study at large: Nivolumab dosing was 3 mg/kg intravenously every 2 weeks, continuing until either disease progression or unacceptable toxicity. To define a peripheral blood immune signature of response to PD-1 blockade in classical Hodgkin lymphoma, the study combined TCR beta sequencing with CyTOF. What the work shows at the level of the full study, not this receptor alone: CD4+ but not CD8+ TCR diversity rose significantly by C4D1 (p=0.0027 vs p=0.16), most apparent in complete responders (p=0.02). Diversity was lower in patients who began nivolumab less than 1 year after ASCT, so these patients were left out of later analyses to avoid confounding by immune reconstitution. Baseline TCR diversity was reported to be lower in newly diagnosed patients than in healthy donors and to be lower still in relapsed/refractory patients. Baseline diversity similar to that of newly diagnosed patients was observed in trial patients achieving complete response, whereas significantly lower diversity was observed in partial responders and progressors. The study covered only a single clinical trial cohort, and the causes of the repertoire differences, possibly disease activity or prior therapy, were still not defined.

The Qiagen DNeasy kit was used to extract genomic DNA both from unsorted PBMCs and from the negatively selected CD4+ and CD8+ fractions. TCR beta CDR3 regions were subjected to amplification by immunoSEQ multiplex PCR with primers that anneal to V and J segments. A synthetic immune receptor repertoire was used to minimize amplification bias, and any residual bias was removed computationally once sequencing was done. Per the original workflow: Custom Python scripts were used to quantify repertoire diversity as the Shannon entropy index. Unsorted, CD4+ and CD8+ repertoires were analyzed separately, except in combined analyses where CD4+ and CD8+ sequences were merged in silico. A clone counted as expanded when the clone's frequency after treatment rose at least 2-fold relative to C1D1, and clones undetected at baseline were given a pseudocount of 0.5. Singleton clones were defined as clones with 0 or 1 copy at C1D1, and non-singleton clones were defined as clones with 2 or more copies. By matching protein sequences in sorted samples from the same patient, clones expanded in unsorted samples were annotated as CD4+, CD8+ or unknown. Wilcoxon tests on paired samples were used to test changes in diversity from C1D1 to C4D1. In TCRdb, the immuneACCESS table is reduced to in-frame sequences with V and J assigned. These tables do not hold every clone; where another copy was compared, an unresolved V gene accounts for under half, and the others remain unexplained. The DNA gave D and trimming, while V, J and clone size come from that table. The sample has about 30,000 clones on record, about 81% of them singletons. The top ten constitute around a third of the sample.

The meaning of the sample's time point label: cycle 2 day 1 (C2D1) of nivolumab. Every trial patient had relapsed following autologous stem cell transplantation, and prior brentuximab vedotin exposure was what differed among cohorts A, B and C. The trial cohort was composed of about 60 patients with relapsed/refractory classical Hodgkin lymphoma, for whom complete response, partial response or progressive disease was recorded as best overall response. Trial patients were treated with single-agent nivolumab in the multi-cohort phase II CheckMate 205 trial. Best overall response was determined by an independent review committee according to the 2007 International Working Group response criteria. PBMCs from the trial were collected at three points: immediately before nivolumab initiation (C1D1), and during therapy at cycle 2 day 1 and cycle 4 day 1. Peripheral blood was collected in 8 mL Vacutainer Cell Preparation Tubes, from which PBMCs were isolated by centrifugation and then cryopreserved.

Reading from cysteine to phenylalanine, the CDR3 counts 15 amino acids. Only the CDR3 portion is preserved as DNA: 45 bases, with reading frame beginning at the first base. Germline trimming amounts to 2 bases on V and 6 bases on J, with 2 as the count of junction bases outside the gene matches. The germline V gene (reference sequence) supplies CDR1 MNHNY and CDR2 SVGAGI. The clonotype comes from a human donor with classical Hodgkin lymphoma. The material sequenced was peripheral blood mononuclear cells (PBMCs), taken before the second cycle of nivolumab. The sequence links TRBV6-6 to TRBJ1-6, with 9 central nucleotides matching TRBD1. The DNA reads TGTGCCAGCAGTTACGCGGACAGGGGTAATTCACCCCTCCACTTT. Translated, it gives CASSYADRGNSPLHF.